Listed here are 27 T cell receptor beta chains from one sample, sequenced in a study of T cell responses to AZD1222 COVID-19 vaccine. Profiled with immunoSEQ multiplex PCR; TCRdb holds only in-frame clones, not every one. The table records around 140,000 clones, roughly nine tenths of them present only once. This specimen consisted of peripheral blood, obtained 28 days after the second dose of the MenACWY control vaccine. The receptors originated from an adult who received the MenACWY meningococcal vaccine as a control.

The CDR3 sequence: CASSLSGMNTEAFF. CDR3 bases: TGTGCCAGCAGCTTATCGGGGATGAACACTGAAGCTTTCTTT. The chain has TRBV11-1 and TRBJ1-1; no clear D gene. This CDR3 region has 14 residues. The germline V and J ends were trimmed by 2 bases and 0 bases, with 7 bases remaining between them. CDR1 and CDR2 (germline): SGHAT, FQDESV (reference sequence).

The chain combines TRBV19 with TRBJ1-6; 9 bases agree with TRBD1. Per the germline V gene, CDR1 is LNHDA and CDR2 is SQIVND (reference sequence). Trimming at V came to 5 bases and at J to 10 bases, leaving 9 bases not matched to a gene. This CDR3 spans 15 amino acids. In nucleotides, the CDR3 is TGTGCCAGTAGTCCCTCGGGACAGGGTCGATCACCCCTCCACTTT. Protein: CASSPSGQGRSPLHF.

The rearrangement joins TRBV12-3 or TRBV12-4 to TRBJ1-2, with D hard to call. V was clipped by 2 bases and J by 3 bases, with 7 bases between them. This CDR3 comprises 13 residues. The CDR3 reads CASSLNEDYGYTF. The DNA for the CDR3 is TGTGCCAGCAGTTTAAACGAGGACTATGGCTACACCTTC.

The rearrangement joins TRBV5-5 to TRBJ1-1, with D uncertain. There are 13 residues in the CDR3. V lost 5 bases, J lost 3 bases, and 11 bases lay in between. CDR1 and CDR2 from the germline V gene are SGHKS and YYEKEE (reference sequence). CDR3 DNA sequence: TGTGCCAGCAGTAAACGGTGGGACACTGAAGCTTTCTTT. Amino acids: CASSKRWDTEAFF.

This chain links TRBV7-9 with TRBJ2-1; no clear D gene. The CDR3 contains 9 residues. Germline V CDR1 and CDR2: SEHNR, FQNEAQ (reference sequence). V lost 5 bases to trimming and J lost 8 bases, with 1 base between them. This CDR3 is CASSDEQFF. CDR3 sequence (DNA): TGTGCCAGCAGCGATGAGCAGTTCTTC.

The chain recombines TRBV2 with TRBJ1-2, with D hard to call. The CDR3 is 15 residues long. V lost 2 bases and J 0 bases, leaving 10 bases between the germline ends. Germline V gives CDR1 SNHLY, CDR2 FYNNEI. The CDR3 reads CASSETDLANYGYTF. DNA for the CDR3: TGTGCCAGCAGTGAAACGGACTTAGCTAACTATGGCTACACCTTC.

J is TRBJ2-7 and V is TRBV2, with D tentatively TRBD1 (6 bases). This CDR3 spans 13 amino acids. Germline V gene data show CDR1 as SNHLY and CDR2 as FYNNEI. Trimming removed 9 bases at V and 0 bases at J, with 12 bases between. The DNA for the CDR3 is TGTGCCAGAGGAGGACAGTCCTCCTACGAGCAGTACTTC. This codes for CARGGQSSYEQYF.

The V call is TRBV5-1, the J call TRBJ2-5; no firm D call. The ends were cut back, 0 bases at V and 5 bases at J, with 14 bases in the middle. This CDR3 region has 15 residues. In germline, CDR1 is SGHRS, CDR2 YFSETQ. CDR3 sequence: CASSLEGTVGETQYF. DNA for the CDR3: TGCGCCAGCAGCTTGGAAGGTACGGTTGGTGAGACCCAGTACTTC. Full variable domain (rest looked up from reference TRBV5-1 and TRBJ2-5): KAGVTQTPRYLIKTRGQQVTLSCSPISGHRSVSWYQQTPGQGLQFLFEYFSETQRNKGNFPGRFSGRQFSNSRSEMNVSTLELGDSALYLCASSLEGTVGETQYFGPGTRLLVL.

This sequence joins TRBV7-2 and TRBJ2-3; D is unclear. Germline values: CDR1 SGHTA, CDR2 FQGNSA. The CDR3 has 15 amino acids. V lost 2 bases and J 0 bases, leaving 9 bases between the germline ends. The CDR3 DNA sequence: TGTGCCAGCAGCTTATCATGGGCCAGCACAGATACGCAGTATTTT. Amino acid sequence: CASSLSWASTDTQYF.

The chain couples TRBV3-1 (or the pseudogene TRBV3-2) to TRBJ2-7; D may be TRBD1 (6 bases). The CDR3 is 14 residues long. Per the germline V gene, CDR1 is LGHDT and CDR2 is YNNKEL (reference sequence). V was trimmed by 2 bases and J by 3 bases, leaving 11 bases between them. In nucleotides, the CDR3 is TGTGCCAGCAGCCAACTAGGGGGAAACTACGAGCAGTACTTC. Protein sequence: CASSQLGGNYEQYF.

This clone was observed many times. The chain joins TRBV6-2 or TRBV6-3 to TRBJ2-1; D ambiguous. The CDR3 covers 12 residues. The germline CDR1 and CDR2 sequences are MNHEY and SVGEGT. V was pared by 3 bases and J by 4 bases, with 4 bases between. The DNA for the CDR3 is TGTGCCAGCAGTTATGATTACAATGAGCAGTTCTTC. Translated: CASSYDYNEQFF.

This chain uses TRBV3-1 (or the pseudogene TRBV3-2) with TRBJ2-5; D uncertain. V shed 1 base and J shed 11 bases, with 14 bases lying between them. Looked up from germline, CDR1 is LGHDT and CDR2 is YNNKEL (reference sequence). The CDR3 loop spans 13 amino acids. CDR3 protein: CASSQAELRSQYF. In nucleotides, the CDR3 is TGTGCCAGCAGCCAAGCGGAACTCAGGTCTCAGTACTTC.

The V and J genes are TRBV28 and TRBJ1-5; 7 bases line up with TRBD1. The V gene end was trimmed by 5 bases and the J gene end by 5 bases; junction bases not matched to a gene: 6. The CDR3 loop spans 14 amino acids. Germline assignment: CDR1 MDHEN and CDR2 SYDVKM. CDR3 coding DNA: TGTGCCAGCAGTATCGGACAGGCCGATCAGCCCCAGCATTTT. Protein: CASSIGQADQPQHF.

This clone came up once. This chain uses TRBV24-1 with TRBJ1-5; perhaps TRBD1 as D (5 bases). Germline CDR1 is KGHDR and CDR2 is SFDVKD. Trimming pared 2 bases from V and 1 base from J, leaving 14 bases between. The CDR3 runs 17 residues. The CDR3 is CATSDWGVARSNQPQHF. CDR3 in DNA: TGTGCCACCAGTGATTGGGGGGTTGCGAGGAGCAATCAGCCCCAGCATTTT.

The chain carries TRBV25-1 and TRBJ2-5; D uncertain. With 4 bases removed from V and 0 bases from J, the gap between germline ends came to 12 bases. The V gene's germline CDR1 is MGHDK and CDR2 SYGVNS. The CDR3 is 15 residues long. The CDR3: CASSGGSSYQETQYF. CDR3 in DNA: TGTGCCAGCAGTGGCGGATCCAGCTACCAAGAGACCCAGTACTTC. The full variable domain, its missing parts supplied by reference TRBV25-1 and TRBJ2-5, is EADIYQTPRYLVIGTGKKITLECSQTMGHDKMYWYQQDPGMELHLIHYSYGVNSTEKGDLSSESTVSRIRTEHFPLTLESARPSHTSQYLCASSGGSSYQETQYFGPGTRLLVL.

The V call is TRBV28, the J call TRBJ2-1; possibly TRBD2 for D (5 bases). Per the germline V gene, CDR1 is MDHEN and CDR2 is SYDVKM. The V gene lost 3 bases and the J gene lost 0 bases, with 15 bases spanning the gap. This CDR3 contains 17 residues. In DNA form, the CDR3 reads TGTGCCAGCAGTTTGTTAGTGGTAGGGAGCTCCTACAATGAGCAGTTCTTC. Translation: CASSLLVVGSSYNEQFF.

J is TRBJ2-7 and V is TRBV7-3; 11 bases match TRBD2. J was trimmed by 6 bases and V by 5 bases; bases with no gene match: 15. Germline CDR1 and CDR2: SGHTA and FQGTGA. CDR3 size: 17 residues. The CDR3 region is CASSPQPPLAGGSEQYF. The CDR3 DNA reads as TGTGCCAGCAGCCCCCAGCCCCCTCTAGCGGGGGGCTCCGAGCAGTACTTC.

V gene TRBV18 combines with J gene TRBJ1-1; perhaps TRBD1 as D (5 bases). Deletions cut 2 bases from V and 2 bases from J, with 6 bases between. This CDR3 spans 13 amino acids. Germline CDR1 KGHSH, CDR2 LQKENI. CDR3 sequence: CASSPGANTEAFF. CDR3 DNA sequence: TGTGCCAGCTCACCAGGGGCCAACACTGAAGCTTTCTTT.

The V gene is TRBV12-3 or TRBV12-4, the J gene TRBJ2-1; tentative D call: TRBD2 (6 bases). Between the trimmed V and J ends, which lost 4 bases and 6 bases, there was a span of 10 bases. The CDR3 spans 13 residues. CDR3 residues: CASSSGLLNEQFF. CDR3 sequence (DNA): TGTGCCAGCAGTTCCGGACTACTCAATGAGCAGTTCTTC.

V and J are TRBV6-4 and TRBJ1-1; TRBD1 aligns across 11 bases. The CDR3 runs to 15 residues. Trimming cost V 6 bases and J 1 base; bases outside gene matches: 4. Germline-derived CDR1 and CDR2 are MRHNA and SNTAGT. CDR3: CASSSGTGGNTEAFF. The CDR3 nucleotides are TGTGCCAGCAGCTCCGGGACAGGGGGGAACACTGAAGCTTTCTTT.

J is TRBJ2-1 and V is TRBV5-1; D is undetermined. CDR1 SGHRS and CDR2 YFSETQ come from the germline V gene. The CDR3 is 15 amino acids. Trimming took 5 bases from V and 8 from J, leaving 20 bases between them. CDR3 protein: CASRDRPGPQDEQFF. In DNA form, the CDR3 reads TGCGCCAGCAGAGACCGCCCGGGCCCCCAGGATGAGCAGTTCTTC.

This clone has only a few counts. This chain links TRBV5-1 with TRBJ2-2, with TRBD2 matching over 9 bases. Per germline, CDR1 SGHRS and CDR2 YFSETQ. The CDR3 sequence is 15 residues long. The junction had 4 bases not matched to a gene; V was cut back by 3 bases and J by 4 bases. In DNA, the CDR3 is TGCGCCAGCAGCTCTGTAGCGGGAGTCACCGGGGAGCTGTTTTTT. This encodes CASSSVAGVTGELFF.

This sequence joins TRBV7-6 and TRBJ2-2, with 8 positions matching TRBD2. Losses at the gene ends were 5 bases for V and 4 bases for J; bases not matched to a gene: 6. The germline V gene has CDR1 SGHVS and CDR2 FNYEAQ. CDR3 length equals 15 residues. DNA of the CDR3: TGTGCCAGCAGCCTCAGCGGGAGCGGCACCGGGGAGCTGTTTTTT. The encoded protein is CASSLSGSGTGELFF.

The chain joins TRBV28 to TRBJ2-7; 10 positions agree with TRBD2. CDR1 is MDHEN and CDR2 is SYDVKM in the germline V gene. The CDR3 length is 15 residues. V shed 10 bases, J shed 6 bases, and the junction held 15 bases outside the gene matches. The CDR3 sequence: CATLLKLAGSGEQYF. CDR3 nucleotide sequence: TGTGCCACCCTACTAAAACTAGCGGGATCGGGCGAGCAGTACTTC.

The V call is TRBV6-2 or TRBV6-3, the J call TRBJ2-1; D is perhaps TRBD1 (6 bases). Germline V gives CDR1 MNHEY, CDR2 SVGEGT. CDR3 length equals 14 residues. V lost 5 bases and J 5 bases, leaving 13 bases between the germline ends. The chain's CDR3 is CASSNLDRNNEQFF. In DNA form, the CDR3 reads TGTGCCAGCAGTAACCTGGACAGAAACAATGAGCAGTTCTTC.

This clone was detected only a few times. The chain joins TRBV28 to TRBJ1-2, with D perhaps matching TRBD1 (5 bases). Trimming left V 5 bases short and J 2 bases short, with 18 bases between. CDR3 length: 16 residues. The germline V gene encodes CDR1 MDHEN and CDR2 SYDVKM. The CDR3 reads CASSPRTGRINYGYTF. For the CDR3, the DNA is TGTGCCAGCAGTCCAAGGACGGGACGCATAAACTATGGCTACACCTTC.

The J gene is TRBJ2-3, the V gene TRBV2; D assignment may be TRBD1 or TRBD2 (5 bases each). Looked up from germline, CDR1 is SNHLY and CDR2 is FYNNEI. CDR3 length equals 12 residues. Deletions cut 0 bases from V and 11 bases from J, with 9 bases between. This CDR3 is CASSEALGGQYF. CDR3 bases: TGTGCCAGCAGTGAAGCGCTTGGGGGGCAGTATTTT.